This T cell receptor beta chain was captured by sequencing in a study of T cells in Graves' hyperthyroidism and ophthalmopathy. Study as a whole: It was at initial diagnosis, before any treatment, that peripheral blood was collected.

Diagnosis rested on symptoms, serum thyroxine and TRAb, thyroid ultrasound, and orbital computed tomography. The PBMCs studied were ones that came from about 10 ml fresh peripheral blood. The table lists this clonotype with many counts. Its antigen is undetermined. The CDR3 runs 14 residues. V was pared by 5 bases and J by 2 bases, with 3 bases of the junction left unmatched. Germline V gene data show CDR1 as LNHDA and CDR2 as SQIVND (reference sequence). Study-wide results and caveats: In blood, most of the thyroid clonotypes expanded above 0.001 were also present.

Researchers amplified the TCR beta CDR3 regions from RNA transcripts. The HTBI set primed first-round TCR CDR3 RT-PCR. MiXCR was run by TCRdb on the multiplex PCR reads, yielding one entry per CDR3 protein. The profile shows 50,000 to 75,000 distinct CDR3 sequences, just under 50% of them singletons. The chain employs TRBV19 and TRBJ1-5, with 7 bases lining up with TRBD1. This TCR was sampled from a woman aged 25 to 45 with Graves' ophthalmopathy. The sequencing sample was made of blood. The CDR3 reads CASSSGGGNQPQHF. Written as DNA, the CDR3 is TGTGCCAGTAGTTCAGGGGGGGGCAATCAGCCCCAGCATTTT.